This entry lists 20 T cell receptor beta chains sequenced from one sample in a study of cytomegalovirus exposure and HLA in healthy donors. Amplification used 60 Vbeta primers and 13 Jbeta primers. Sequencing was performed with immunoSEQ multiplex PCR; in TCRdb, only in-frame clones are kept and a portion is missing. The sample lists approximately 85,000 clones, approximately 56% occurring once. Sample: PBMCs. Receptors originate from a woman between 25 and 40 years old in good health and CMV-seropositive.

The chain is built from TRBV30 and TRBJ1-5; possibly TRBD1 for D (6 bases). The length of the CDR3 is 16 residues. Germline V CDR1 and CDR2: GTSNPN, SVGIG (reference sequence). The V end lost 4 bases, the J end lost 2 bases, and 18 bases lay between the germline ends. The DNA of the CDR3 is TGTGCCTGGACCACACAGGGTACACTTGGCAATCAGCCCCAGCATTTT. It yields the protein CAWTTQGTLGNQPQHF.

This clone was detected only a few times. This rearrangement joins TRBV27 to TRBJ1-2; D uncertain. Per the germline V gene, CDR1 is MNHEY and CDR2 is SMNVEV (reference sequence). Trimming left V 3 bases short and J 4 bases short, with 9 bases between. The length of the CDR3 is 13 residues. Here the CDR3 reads CASSFTEGYGYTF. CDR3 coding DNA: TGTGCCAGCAGTTTTACAGAAGGCTATGGCTACACCTTC.

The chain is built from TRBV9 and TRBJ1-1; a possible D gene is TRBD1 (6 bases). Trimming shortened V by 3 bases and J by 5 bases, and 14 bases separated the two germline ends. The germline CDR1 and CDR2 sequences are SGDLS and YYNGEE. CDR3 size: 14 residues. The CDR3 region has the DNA TGTGCCAGCAGCGAGACACAGGGCTGGACTGAAGCTTTCTTT. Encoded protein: CASSETQGWTEAFF.

CDR3 bases: TGTGCCAGCAGTTTCATGGGGAGGGGGACCGGGGAGCTGTTTTTT. Translation: CASSFMGRGTGELFF. This chain connects TRBV27 to TRBJ2-2; possible D gene TRBD2, 7 bases. CDR1 is MNHEY, CDR2 SMNVEV, per germline (reference sequence). Trimming cost V 3 bases and J 5 bases, with 13 bases left between them. The CDR3 length is 15 residues.

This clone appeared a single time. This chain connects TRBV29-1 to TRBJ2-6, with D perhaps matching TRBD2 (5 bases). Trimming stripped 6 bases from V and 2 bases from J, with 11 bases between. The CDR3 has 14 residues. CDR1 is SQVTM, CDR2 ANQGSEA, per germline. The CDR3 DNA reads TGCAGCGTCCCCGAGGGCGCTGGGGCCAACGTCCTGACTTTC. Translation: CSVPEGAGANVLTF.

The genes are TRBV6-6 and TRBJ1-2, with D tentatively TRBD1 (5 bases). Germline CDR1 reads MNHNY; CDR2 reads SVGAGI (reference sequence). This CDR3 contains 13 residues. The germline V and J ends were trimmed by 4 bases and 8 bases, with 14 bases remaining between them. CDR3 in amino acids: CASSFDSQTGYTF. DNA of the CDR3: TGTGCCAGCAGTTTCGACAGCCAGACGGGCTACACCTTC.

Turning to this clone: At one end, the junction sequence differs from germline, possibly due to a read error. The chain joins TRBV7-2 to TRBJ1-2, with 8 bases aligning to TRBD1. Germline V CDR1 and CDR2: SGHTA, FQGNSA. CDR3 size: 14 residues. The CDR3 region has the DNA TGTGCCAGCAGCGTACAGGGGGTCAACTATGGCTACCCCTTC. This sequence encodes CASSVQGVNYGYPF.

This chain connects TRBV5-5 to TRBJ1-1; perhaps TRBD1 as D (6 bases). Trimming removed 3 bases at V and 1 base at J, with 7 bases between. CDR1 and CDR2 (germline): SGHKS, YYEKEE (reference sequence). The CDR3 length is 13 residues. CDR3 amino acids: CASSSTGNTEAFF. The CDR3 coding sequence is TGTGCCAGCAGCTCGACAGGGAACACTGAAGCTTTCTTT.

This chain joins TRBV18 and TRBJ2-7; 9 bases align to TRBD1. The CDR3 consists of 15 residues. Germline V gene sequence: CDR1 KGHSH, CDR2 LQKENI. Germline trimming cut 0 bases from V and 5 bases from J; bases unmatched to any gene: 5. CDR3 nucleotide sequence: TGTGCCAGCTCACCACCGGCGGGACAGGGCCACGAGCAGTACTTC. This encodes CASSPPAGQGHEQYF. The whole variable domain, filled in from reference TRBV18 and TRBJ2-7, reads NAGVMQNPRHLVRRRGQEARLRCSPMKGHSHVYWYRQLPEEGLKFMVYLQKENIIDESGMPKERFSAEFPKEGPSILRIQQVVRGDSAAYFCASSPPAGQGHEQYFGPGTRLTVT.

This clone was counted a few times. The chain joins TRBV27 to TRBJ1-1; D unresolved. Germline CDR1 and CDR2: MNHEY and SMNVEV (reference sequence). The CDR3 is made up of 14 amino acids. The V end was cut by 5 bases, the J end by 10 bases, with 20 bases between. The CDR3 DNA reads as TGTGCCAGCAGTGAACGCCGCGGGGTGGCTGGAGCTTTCTTT. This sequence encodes CASSERRGVAGAFF.

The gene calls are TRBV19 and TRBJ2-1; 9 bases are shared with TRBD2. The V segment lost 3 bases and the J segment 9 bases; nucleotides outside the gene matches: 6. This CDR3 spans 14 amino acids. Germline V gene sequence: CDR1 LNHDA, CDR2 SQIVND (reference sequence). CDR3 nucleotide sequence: TGTGCCAGTAGTATTCGGGCGGGGGGGCCTGAGCAGTTCTTC. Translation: CASSIRAGGPEQFF.

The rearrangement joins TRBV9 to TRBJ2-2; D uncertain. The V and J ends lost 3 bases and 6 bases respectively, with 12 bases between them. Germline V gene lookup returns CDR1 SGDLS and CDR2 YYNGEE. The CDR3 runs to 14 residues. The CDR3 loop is CASSAETWAGELFF. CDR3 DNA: TGTGCCAGCAGCGCAGAGACTTGGGCCGGGGAGCTGTTTTTT. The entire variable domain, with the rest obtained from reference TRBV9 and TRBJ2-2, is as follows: DSGVTQTPKHLITATGQRVTLRCSPRSGDLSVYWYQQSLDQGLQFLIQYYNGEERAKGNILERFSAQQFPDLHSELNLSSLELGDSALYFCASSAETWAGELFFGEGSRLTVL.

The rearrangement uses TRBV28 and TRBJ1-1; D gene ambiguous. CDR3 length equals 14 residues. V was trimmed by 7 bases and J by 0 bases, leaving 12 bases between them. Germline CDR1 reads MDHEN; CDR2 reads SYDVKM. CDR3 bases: TGTGCCAGCACCCAAGGAGGGTTGAACACTGAAGCTTTCTTT. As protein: CASTQGGLNTEAFF.

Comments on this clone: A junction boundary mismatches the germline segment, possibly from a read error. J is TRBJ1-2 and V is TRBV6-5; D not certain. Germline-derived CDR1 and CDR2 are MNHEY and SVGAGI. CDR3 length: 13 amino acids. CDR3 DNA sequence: TGTGCCAGCAGACCCACCGGCAACTATGGCTACCCCTTC. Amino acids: CASRPTGNYGYPF.

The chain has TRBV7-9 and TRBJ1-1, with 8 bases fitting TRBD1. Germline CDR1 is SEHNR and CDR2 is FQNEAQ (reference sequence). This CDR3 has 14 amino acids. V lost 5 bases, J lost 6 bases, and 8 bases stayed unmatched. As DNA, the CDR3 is TGTGCCAGCAGCCCACAGGGGGAGGGGGCTGAAGCTTTCTTT. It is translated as CASSPQGEGAEAFF.

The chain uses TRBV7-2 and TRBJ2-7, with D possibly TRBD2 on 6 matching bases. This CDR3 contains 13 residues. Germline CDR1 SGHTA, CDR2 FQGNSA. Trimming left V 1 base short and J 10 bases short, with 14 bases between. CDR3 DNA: TGTGCCAGCAGCTTAGATATTGTGGCGGGACAGTACTTC. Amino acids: CASSLDIVAGQYF.

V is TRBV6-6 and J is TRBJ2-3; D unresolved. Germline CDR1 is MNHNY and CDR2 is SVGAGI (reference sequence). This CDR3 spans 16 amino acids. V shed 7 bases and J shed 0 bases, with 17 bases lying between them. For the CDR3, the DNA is TGTGCCAGCACCTTGGCCTCCGCCGGGAGCACAGATACGCAGTATTTT. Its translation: CASTLASAGSTDTQYF.

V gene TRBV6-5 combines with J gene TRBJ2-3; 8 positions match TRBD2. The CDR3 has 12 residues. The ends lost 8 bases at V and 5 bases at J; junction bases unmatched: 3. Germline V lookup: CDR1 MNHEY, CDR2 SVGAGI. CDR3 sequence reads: CASRGGGDTQYF. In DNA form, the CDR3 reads TGTGCCAGCCGGGGGGGCGGAGATACGCAGTATTTT.

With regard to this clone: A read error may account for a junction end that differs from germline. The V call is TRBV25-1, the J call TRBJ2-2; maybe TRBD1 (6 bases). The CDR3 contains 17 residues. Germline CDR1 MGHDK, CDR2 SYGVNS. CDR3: CASSEYTGYGKTGELLF. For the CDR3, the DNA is TGTGCCAGCAGTGAGTATACAGGGTATGGTAAAACCGGGGAGCTGCTTTTT. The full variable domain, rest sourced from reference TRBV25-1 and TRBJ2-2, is EADIYQTPRYLVIGTGKKITLECSQTMGHDKMYWYQQDPGMELHLIHYSYGVNSTEKGDLSSESTVSRIRTEHFPLTLESARPSHTSQYLCASSEYTGYGKTGELLFGEGSRLTVL.

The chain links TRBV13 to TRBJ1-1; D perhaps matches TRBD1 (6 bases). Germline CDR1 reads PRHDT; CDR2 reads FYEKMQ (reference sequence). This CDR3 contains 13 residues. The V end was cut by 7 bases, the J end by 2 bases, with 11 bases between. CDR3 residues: CASTSTGNTEAFF. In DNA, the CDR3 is TGTGCCAGCACCTCGACAGGTAACACTGAAGCTTTCTTT.